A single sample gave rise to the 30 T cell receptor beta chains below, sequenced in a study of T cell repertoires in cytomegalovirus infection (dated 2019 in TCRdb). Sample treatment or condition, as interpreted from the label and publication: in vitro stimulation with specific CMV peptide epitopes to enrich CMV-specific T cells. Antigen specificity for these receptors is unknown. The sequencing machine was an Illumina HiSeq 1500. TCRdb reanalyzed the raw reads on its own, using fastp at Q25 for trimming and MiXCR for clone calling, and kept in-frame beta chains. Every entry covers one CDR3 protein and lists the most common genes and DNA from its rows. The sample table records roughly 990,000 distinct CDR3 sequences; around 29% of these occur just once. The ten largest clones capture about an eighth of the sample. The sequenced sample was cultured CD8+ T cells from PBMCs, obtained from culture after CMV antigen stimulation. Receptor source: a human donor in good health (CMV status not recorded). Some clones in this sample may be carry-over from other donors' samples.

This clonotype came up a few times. As DNA, the CDR3 is TGTGCCAGCAGTGAACCCCTCGGACAGGGAAGTGGCTCTGGGGCCAACGTCCTGACTTTC. Protein: CASSEPLGQGSGSGANVLTF. The chain has TRBV25-1 and TRBJ2-6; 8 bases are a match to TRBD1. This CDR3 has 20 amino acids. CDR1 MGHDK and CDR2 SYGVNS come from the germline V gene. V lost 2 bases and J lost 0; bases outside the gene matches: 12.

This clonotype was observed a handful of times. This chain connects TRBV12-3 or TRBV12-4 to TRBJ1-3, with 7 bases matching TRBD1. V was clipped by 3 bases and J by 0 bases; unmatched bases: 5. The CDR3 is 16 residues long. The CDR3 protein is CASSLGTASSGNTIYF. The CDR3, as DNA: TGTGCCAGCAGTTTGGGGACAGCGAGCTCTGGAAACACCATATATTTT.

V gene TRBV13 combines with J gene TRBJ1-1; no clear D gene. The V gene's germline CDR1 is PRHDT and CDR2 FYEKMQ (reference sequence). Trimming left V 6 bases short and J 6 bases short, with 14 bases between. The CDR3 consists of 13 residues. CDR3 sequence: CASSYGSRAEAFF. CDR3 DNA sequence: TGTGCCAGCAGTTACGGATCTAGGGCTGAAGCTTTCTTT. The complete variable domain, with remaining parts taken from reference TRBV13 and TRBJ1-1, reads AAGVIQSPRHLIKEKRETATLKCYPIPRHDTVYWYQQGPGQDPQFLISFYEKMQSDKGSIPDRFSAQQFSDYHSELNMSSLELGDSALYFCASSYGSRAEAFFGQGTRLTVV.

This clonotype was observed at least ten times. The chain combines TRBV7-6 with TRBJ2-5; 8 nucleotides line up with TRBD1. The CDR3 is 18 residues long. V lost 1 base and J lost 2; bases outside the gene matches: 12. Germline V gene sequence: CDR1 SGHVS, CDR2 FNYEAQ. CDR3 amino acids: CASSLGEDRAIFQETQYF. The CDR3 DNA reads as TGTGCCAGCAGCTTAGGGGAGGACAGGGCCATATTTCAAGAGACCCAGTACTTC.

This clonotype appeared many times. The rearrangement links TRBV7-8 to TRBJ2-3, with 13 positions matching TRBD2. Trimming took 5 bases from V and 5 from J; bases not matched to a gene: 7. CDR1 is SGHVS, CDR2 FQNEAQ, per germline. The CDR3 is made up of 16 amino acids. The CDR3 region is CASSATSGGAKDTQYF. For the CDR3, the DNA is TGTGCCAGCAGCGCCACTAGCGGGGGGGCAAAAGATACGCAGTATTTT.

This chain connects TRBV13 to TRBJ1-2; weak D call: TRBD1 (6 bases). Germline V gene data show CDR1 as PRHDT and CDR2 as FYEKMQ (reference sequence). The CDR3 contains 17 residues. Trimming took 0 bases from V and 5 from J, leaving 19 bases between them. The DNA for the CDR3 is TGTGCCAGCAGCTTAGGCCGAAGCCAGGGGCCGGGGTATGGCTACACCTTC. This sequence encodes CASSLGRSQGPGYGYTF. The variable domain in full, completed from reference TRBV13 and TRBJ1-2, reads AAGVIQSPRHLIKEKRETATLKCYPIPRHDTVYWYQQGPGQDPQFLISFYEKMQSDKGSIPDRFSAQQFSDYHSELNMSSLELGDSALYFCASSLGRSQGPGYGYTFGSGTRLTVV.

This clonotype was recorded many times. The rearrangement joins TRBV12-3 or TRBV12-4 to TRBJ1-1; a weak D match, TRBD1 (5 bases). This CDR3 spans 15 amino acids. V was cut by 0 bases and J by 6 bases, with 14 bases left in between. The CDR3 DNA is TGTGCCAGCAGTTTAGCGTATCAGGGTGGCGCTGAAGCTTTCTTT. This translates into CASSLAYQGGAEAFF.

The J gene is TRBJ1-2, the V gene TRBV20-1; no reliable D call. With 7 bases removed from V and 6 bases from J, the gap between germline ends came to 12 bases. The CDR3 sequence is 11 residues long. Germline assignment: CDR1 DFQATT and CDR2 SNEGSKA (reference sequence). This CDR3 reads CSVPLGNGYTF. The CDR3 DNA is TGCAGTGTTCCCTTGGGTAATGGCTACACCTTC.

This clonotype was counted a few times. This CDR3 is CASSQRDRDSGANVLTF. The DNA of the CDR3 is TGTGCCAGCAGCCAACGGGACAGGGACTCTGGGGCCAACGTCCTGACTTTC. The chain employs TRBV7-9 and TRBJ2-6; 9 bases map to TRBD1. Germline V gene data show CDR1 as SEHNR and CDR2 as FQNEAQ (reference sequence). V was clipped by 5 bases and J by 0 bases; unmatched bases: 5. The CDR3 contains 17 residues.

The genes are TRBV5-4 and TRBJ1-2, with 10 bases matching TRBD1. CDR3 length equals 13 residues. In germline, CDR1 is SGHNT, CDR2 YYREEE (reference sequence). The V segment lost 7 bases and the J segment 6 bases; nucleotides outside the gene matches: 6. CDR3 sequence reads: CASLSGTGDGYTF. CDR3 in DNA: TGTGCCAGCCTCTCCGGGACAGGGGATGGCTACACCTTC.

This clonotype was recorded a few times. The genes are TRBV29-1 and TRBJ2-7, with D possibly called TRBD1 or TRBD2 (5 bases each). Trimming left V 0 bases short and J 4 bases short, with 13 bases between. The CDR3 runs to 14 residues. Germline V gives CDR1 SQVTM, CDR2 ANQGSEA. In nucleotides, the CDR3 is TGCAGCGTTGAAGATCGGGGAGAGGGGTACGAGCAGTACTTC. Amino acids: CSVEDRGEGYEQYF.

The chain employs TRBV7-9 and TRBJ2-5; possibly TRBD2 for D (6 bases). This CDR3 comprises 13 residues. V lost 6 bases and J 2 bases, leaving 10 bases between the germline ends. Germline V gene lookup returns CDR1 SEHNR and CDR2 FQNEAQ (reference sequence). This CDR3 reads CASRPGVQETQYF. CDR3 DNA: TGTGCCAGCAGACCGGGGGTTCAAGAGACCCAGTACTTC.

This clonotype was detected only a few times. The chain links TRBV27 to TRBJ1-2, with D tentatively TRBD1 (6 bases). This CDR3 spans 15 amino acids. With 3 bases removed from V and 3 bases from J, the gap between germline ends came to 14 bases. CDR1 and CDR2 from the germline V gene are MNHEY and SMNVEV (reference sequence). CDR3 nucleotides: TGTGCCAGCAGTTTTAGGGGGGGCGTATACTATGGCTACACCTTC. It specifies CASSFRGGVYYGYTF.

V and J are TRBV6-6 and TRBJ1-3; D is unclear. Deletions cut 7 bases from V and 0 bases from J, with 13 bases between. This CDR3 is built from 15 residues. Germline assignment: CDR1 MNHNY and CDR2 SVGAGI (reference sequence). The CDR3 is CASMERTVSGNTIYF. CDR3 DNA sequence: TGTGCCAGCATGGAAAGGACCGTCTCTGGAAACACCATATATTTT.

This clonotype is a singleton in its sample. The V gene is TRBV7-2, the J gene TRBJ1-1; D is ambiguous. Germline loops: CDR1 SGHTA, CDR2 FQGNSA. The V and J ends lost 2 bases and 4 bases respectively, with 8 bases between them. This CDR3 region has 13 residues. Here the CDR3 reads CASSLLEVTEAFF. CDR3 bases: TGTGCCAGCAGCTTACTAGAAGTCACTGAAGCTTTCTTT.

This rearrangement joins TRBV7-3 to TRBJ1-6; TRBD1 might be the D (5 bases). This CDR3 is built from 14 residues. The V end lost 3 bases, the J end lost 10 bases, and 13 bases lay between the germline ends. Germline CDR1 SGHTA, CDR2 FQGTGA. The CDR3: CASSLTDTRSPLHF. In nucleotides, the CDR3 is TGTGCCAGCAGCTTGACGGACACGCGGTCACCCCTCCACTTT.

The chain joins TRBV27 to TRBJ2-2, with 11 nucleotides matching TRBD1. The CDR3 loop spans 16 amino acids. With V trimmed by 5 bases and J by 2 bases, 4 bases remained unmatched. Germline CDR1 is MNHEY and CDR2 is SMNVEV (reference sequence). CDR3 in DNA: TGTGCCAGCAGTGGGGACAGGGGGACCAACACCGGGGAGCTGTTTTTT. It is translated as CASSGDRGTNTGELFF.

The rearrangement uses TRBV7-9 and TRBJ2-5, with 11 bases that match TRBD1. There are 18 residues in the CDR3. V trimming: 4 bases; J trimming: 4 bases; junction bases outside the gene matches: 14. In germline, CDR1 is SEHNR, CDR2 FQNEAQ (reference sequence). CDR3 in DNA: TGTGCCAGCAGCTACAACCAGATGGACAGGGGGCGCCGAGAGACCCAGTACTTC. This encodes CASSYNQMDRGRRETQYF.

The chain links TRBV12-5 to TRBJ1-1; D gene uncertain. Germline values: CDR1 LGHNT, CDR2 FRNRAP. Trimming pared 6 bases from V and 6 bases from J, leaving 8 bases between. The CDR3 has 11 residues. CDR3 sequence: CASGSPPEAFF. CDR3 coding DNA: TGTGCTAGTGGCTCTCCCCCTGAAGCTTTCTTT.

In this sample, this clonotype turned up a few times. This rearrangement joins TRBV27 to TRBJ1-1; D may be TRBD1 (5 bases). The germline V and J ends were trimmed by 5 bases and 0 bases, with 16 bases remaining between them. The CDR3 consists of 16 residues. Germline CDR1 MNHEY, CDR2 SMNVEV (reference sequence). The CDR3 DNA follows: TGTGCCAGCAGTCCCTTCGCAGGGTTTATGAACACTGAAGCTTTCTTT. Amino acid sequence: CASSPFAGFMNTEAFF.

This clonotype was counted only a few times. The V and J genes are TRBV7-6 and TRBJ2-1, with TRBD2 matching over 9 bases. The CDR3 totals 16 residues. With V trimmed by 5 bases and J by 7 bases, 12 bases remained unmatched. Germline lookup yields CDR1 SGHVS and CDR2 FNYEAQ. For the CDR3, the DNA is TGTGCCAGCAGCCCCGATAGCGGGGGCTACGAGAATGAGCAGTTCTTC. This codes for CASSPDSGGYENEQFF.

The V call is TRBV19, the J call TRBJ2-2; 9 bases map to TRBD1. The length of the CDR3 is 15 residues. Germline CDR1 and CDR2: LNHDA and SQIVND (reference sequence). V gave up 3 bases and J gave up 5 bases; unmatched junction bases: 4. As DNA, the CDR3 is TGTGCCAGTAGTATTGCCGGGACAGGGACCGGGGAGCTGTTTTTT. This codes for CASSIAGTGTGELFF.

CDR3: CASSQDRAGQETQYF. The CDR3 DNA is TGCGCCAGCAGCCAAGATAGGGCAGGCCAAGAGACCCAGTACTTC. The V gene is TRBV4-1, the J gene TRBJ2-5; no clear D. CDR3 length: 15 residues. V was clipped by 0 bases and J by 1 base, with 9 bases between them. Germline-derived CDR1 and CDR2 are MGHRA and YSYEKL.

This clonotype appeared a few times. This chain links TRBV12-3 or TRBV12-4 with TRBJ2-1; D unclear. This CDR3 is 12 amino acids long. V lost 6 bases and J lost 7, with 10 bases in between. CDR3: CASRSGNNEQFF. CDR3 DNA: TGTGCCAGCAGGAGTGGAAATAATGAGCAGTTCTTC.

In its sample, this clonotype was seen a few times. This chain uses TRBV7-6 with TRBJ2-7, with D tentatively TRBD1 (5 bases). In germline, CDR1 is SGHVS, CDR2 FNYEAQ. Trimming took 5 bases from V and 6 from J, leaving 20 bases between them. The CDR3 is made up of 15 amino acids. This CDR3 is CASSPPGINVGEQYF. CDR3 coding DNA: TGTGCCAGCAGCCCCCCAGGGATCAACGTGGGCGAGCAGTACTTC.

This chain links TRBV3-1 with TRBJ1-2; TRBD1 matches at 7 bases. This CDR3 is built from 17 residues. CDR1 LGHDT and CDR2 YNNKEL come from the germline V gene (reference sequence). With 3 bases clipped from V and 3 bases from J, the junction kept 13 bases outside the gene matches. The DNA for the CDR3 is TGTGCCAGCAGCCACTGGGACAGTGAAGTTCCCCACTATGGCTACACCTTC. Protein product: CASSHWDSEVPHYGYTF.

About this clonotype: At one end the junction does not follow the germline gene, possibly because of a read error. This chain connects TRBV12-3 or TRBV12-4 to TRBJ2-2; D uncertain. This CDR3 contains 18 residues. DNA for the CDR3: TGTGCCAGCAGTTTCCTGACTTCATCGCCGATGGGTACCGTGGAGCTGTTTTTT. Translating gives CASSFLTSSPMGTVELFF.

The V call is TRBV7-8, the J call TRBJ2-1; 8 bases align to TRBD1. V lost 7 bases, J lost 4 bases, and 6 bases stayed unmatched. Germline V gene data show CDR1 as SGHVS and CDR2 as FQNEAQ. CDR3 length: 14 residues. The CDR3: CASTADRDYNEQFF. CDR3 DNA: TGTGCCAGCACCGCGGACAGGGATTACAATGAGCAGTTCTTC. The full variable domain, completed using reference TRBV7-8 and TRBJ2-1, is GAGVSQSPRYKVAKRGQDVALRCDPISGHVSLFWYQQALGQGPEFLTYFQNEAQLDKSGLPSDRFFAERPEGSVSTLKIQRTQQEDSAVYLCASTADRDYNEQFFGPGTRLTVL.

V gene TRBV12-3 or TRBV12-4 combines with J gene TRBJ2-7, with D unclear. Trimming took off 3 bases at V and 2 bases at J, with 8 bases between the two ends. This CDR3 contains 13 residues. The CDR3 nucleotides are TGTGCCAGCAGTTTTACGGTAGCCTACGAGCAGTACTTC. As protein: CASSFTVAYEQYF.

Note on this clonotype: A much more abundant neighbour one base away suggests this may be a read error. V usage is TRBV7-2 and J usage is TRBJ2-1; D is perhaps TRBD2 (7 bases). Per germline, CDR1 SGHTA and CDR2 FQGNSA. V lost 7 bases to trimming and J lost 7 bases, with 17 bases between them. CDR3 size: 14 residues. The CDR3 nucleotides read TGTGCCAGCAACGAAGGGGGGGACTTAAATGAGCAGTTCTTC. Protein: CASNEGGDLNEQFF.